Presented here are 3 T cell receptor beta chains from one specimen sequenced in a study of T cell responses to AZD1222 COVID-19 vaccine. TCRdb's table, derived via immunoSEQ multiplex PCR, lists solely in-frame clones and lacks some. The sample lists approximately 190,000 clones; about nine tenths were seen once. This specimen consisted of peripheral blood, obtained on day 0 of AZD1222 vaccination. These receptors were collected from an adult in good health.

Written as DNA, the CDR3 is TGTGCCAGCAGCTTGGGTCGGCTAGCGAATCCCTACGAGCAGTACTTC. As protein: CASSLGRLANPYEQYF. The J gene is TRBJ2-7, the V gene TRBV5-6, with D perhaps TRBD2 (6 bases). Germline V gives CDR1 SGHDT, CDR2 YYEEEE. V lost 0 bases to trimming and J lost 2 bases, with 15 bases between them. The length of the CDR3 is 16 residues.

The chain has TRBV9 and TRBJ2-4; 9 bases line up with TRBD1. The CDR3 is 16 amino acids. Germline V gene data show CDR1 as SGDLS and CDR2 as YYNGEE. The J segment lost 3 bases and the V segment lost 3 bases, leaving 7 bases of the junction unmatched. CDR3 sequence reads: CASSEQGARDKNIQYF. DNA of the CDR3: TGTGCCAGCAGCGAACAGGGGGCGCGAGACAAAAACATTCAGTACTTC.

The chain uses TRBV10-3 and TRBJ2-3; TRBD2 might be the D (5 bases). CDR3 length: 15 amino acids. V was clipped by 5 bases and J by 2 bases, with 14 bases between them. Germline V CDR1 and CDR2: ENHRY, SYGVKD. The CDR3 is CAISTTQTNTDTQYF. The CDR3 nucleotides read TGTGCCATCAGTACCACCCAGACTAACACAGATACGCAGTATTTT.